The rows below give T cell receptor beta chains drawn from one sample of a study of control samples from healthy donors and cancer patients. Generated by immunoSEQ multiplex PCR, the TCRdb table keeps only in-frame clones and is missing some. The sample consists of some 78,000 clones, roughly nine tenths of them appearing once. Input material: blood. These TCRs come from a woman between 55 and 75 years old in good health. CDR3s include the opening cysteine and the closing phenylalanine or tryptophan. The order of the fields is V gene, D gene, clone size, J gene, CDR3 DNA, CDR3 protein. The D gene is left open where the match is weak. Rows give clone size only sometimes, using once, few, many, or a class for an expanded clone.

V gene: TRBV9; D gene: TRBD1; clone size: once; J gene: TRBJ2-2; CDR3 DNA: TGTGCCAGCAGCTACACAGGGGGTAACACCGGGGAGCTGTTTTTT; CDR3 protein: CASSYTGGNTGELFF
V gene: TRBV3-1/TRBV3-2; D gene: TRBD1; clone size: -; J gene: TRBJ1-1; CDR3 DNA: TGTGCCAGCAGCCAGGGACAGGGGAACGGTGAAGCTTTCTTT; CDR3 protein: CASSQGQGNGEAFF
V gene: TRBV9; D gene: TRBD2; clone size: -; J gene: TRBJ2-2; CDR3 DNA: TGTGCCAGCAGCCCTATTCCCAGCGGGGGGGCCGCCGGGGAGCTGTTTTTT; CDR3 protein: CASSPIPSGGAAGELFF
V gene: TRBV6-6; D gene: -; clone size: -; J gene: TRBJ2-7; CDR3 DNA: TGTGCCAGCAGTCAGTATAGCTCGGGCGAGCAGTACTTC; CDR3 protein: CASSQYSSGEQYF
V gene: TRBV30; D gene: -; clone size: -; J gene: TRBJ1-3; CDR3 DNA: TGTGCCTGGAGTGTATCGGGACGGATCTCTGGAAACACCATATATTTT; CDR3 protein: CAWSVSGRISGNTIYF
V gene: TRBV2; D gene: -; clone size: once; J gene: TRBJ1-1; CDR3 DNA: TGTGCCAGCAGTTTTGAGACGGGGGGCGGCACTGAAGCTTTCTTT; CDR3 protein: CASSFETGGGTEAFF
V gene: TRBV5-1; D gene: -; clone size: -; J gene: TRBJ2-1; CDR3 DNA: TGCGCCAGCAGCCCCGGTGGCAGGTCCTCCTACAATGAGCAGTTCTTC; CDR3 protein: CASSPGGRSSYNEQFF
V gene: TRBV9; D gene: TRBD2; clone size: -; J gene: TRBJ2-7; CDR3 DNA: TGTGCCAGCAGCGAGGGGGGACTAGCGGGTACGTACGAGCAGTACTTC; CDR3 protein: CASSEGGLAGTYEQYF
V gene: TRBV20-1; D gene: -; clone size: -; J gene: TRBJ2-5; CDR3 DNA: TGCAGTGCTGGGCAAGTTGAGACCCAGTACTTC; CDR3 protein: CSAGQVETQYF
V gene: TRBV28; D gene: TRBD1; clone size: -; J gene: TRBJ1-2; CDR3 DNA: TGTGCCAGCAGTCGAAACAGGGGTGGCTACACCTTC; CDR3 protein: CASSRNRGGYTF
V gene: TRBV2; D gene: -; clone size: -; J gene: TRBJ1-5; CDR3 DNA: TGTGCCAGCAGCCTTAGTAGTAGCAATCAGCCCCAGCATTTT; CDR3 protein: CASSLSSSNQPQHF
V gene: TRBV5-1; D gene: -; clone size: -; J gene: TRBJ2-7; CDR3 DNA: TGCGCCAGCAGCTTGAATTACGGGGAGCAGTACTTC; CDR3 protein: CASSLNYGEQYF
V gene: TRBV12-5; D gene: -; clone size: -; J gene: TRBJ2-3; CDR3 DNA: TGTGCTAGTGCCTCCCCGGTTGGGGATACGCAGTATTTT; CDR3 protein: CASASPVGDTQYF
V gene: TRBV7-6; D gene: TRBD1; clone size: -; J gene: TRBJ1-4; CDR3 DNA: TGTGCCAGCAGCTCGCCGGGACAGGGGGCGGGGGTTGAAAAACTGTTTTTT; CDR3 protein: CASSSPGQGAGVEKLFF
V gene: TRBV29-1; D gene: -; clone size: -; J gene: TRBJ1-2; CDR3 DNA: TGCAGCGTTGGCCTCAGGGGCTCTCAAGGAGGATTCTATGGCTACACCTTC; CDR3 protein: CSVGLRGSQGGFYGYTF
V gene: TRBV5-8; D gene: -; clone size: -; J gene: TRBJ1-1; CDR3 DNA: TGTGCCAGCAGCTTGATCACCGGCACTGAAGCTTTCTTT; CDR3 protein: CASSLITGTEAFF
V gene: TRBV19; D gene: TRBD1; clone size: -; J gene: TRBJ2-7; CDR3 DNA: TGTGCCAGTAAAGCCGGGACAGGGGAGGACGAGCAGTACTTC; CDR3 protein: CASKAGTGEDEQYF